A single T cell receptor (beta chain) is shown here with its context. This clone was counted between two and nine times. The antigen this receptor binds is unknown. Per-base qualities were not stored, and no clone one base away is much larger. In the germline V gene, CDR1 corresponds to SGHRS and CDR2 to YFSETQ. V is trimmed back by 3 bases and J by 8 bases, and the junction contains 6 bases that no gene match accounts for. The CDR3, cysteine through phenylalanine, is 15 amino acids long. The read is trimmed to its CDR3 DNA, 45 bases read in frame from base 1. The entry originates in a study of blood T cell repertoires in COVID-19 (dated by TCRdb to the early 2020s). With respect to the entire study: Samples covering the acute and convalescent phases of COVID-19 were provided by collaborators in the United States, Italy and Spain. HLA class I and class II types, where available, came from metadata supplied by the sample provider rather than from assay-based typing. Nearly every sample came with metadata listing a de-identified subject ID, COVID-19 status, age in years and sex. The repertoires were released in a freely available public database intended as a resource for research on the immune response to SARS-CoV-2. The samples were drawn from the first 160 participants of the ongoing ImmuneRACE study and from 1,200 or so subjects provided by 6 global collaborators. Deeply sampled blood TCRbeta repertoires from subjects exposed to, actively infected with, or recovered from COVID-19 were included in the dataset. The material from the prospective study consisted of cDNA or gDNA derived from T cells, B-cell-depleted T cells, or PBMCs. Study-wide conclusions, independent of this receptor: Clinical and demographic metadata were provided uncurated, with the amount varying by source and participant.

The collaborating institutions used their own protocols to collect whole blood in K2EDTA tubes. For TCRbeta analysis, collaborator samples were shipped as frozen whole blood, as isolated PBMCs, or as DNA extracted from either sample type. TCRbeta CDR3 regions were amplified from genomic DNA using the immunoSEQ Assay, a bias-controlled multiplex PCR. The original pipeline was this. Within the assay, amplification of reference gene primers was used to estimate how many nucleated cells each sample contained. To quantify the absolute abundance of each unique TCRbeta CDR3 rearrangement, sequence reads were collapsed and filtered. For each sample, productive Simpson clonality was calculated as the square root of Simpson's diversity index over productive rearrangements. Here the immuneACCESS table is served through TCRdb, limited to in-frame sequences with V and J called. Missing clones are a known gap in these copies; in checked studies unresolved V genes cover under half, and the rest lacks a known reason. The V and J calls and the clone size are those of that table, but D and trimming were determined from the DNA. For this sample the table gives 150,000 to 200,000 clones, of which more than 75% were detected only once. The ten largest clones take up about 2.6% of the sample.

The chain is made from TRBV5-1 and TRBJ2-1; TRBD1 agrees with 12 junctional bases. The TCR originated in a man aged 40-50 years with active or convalescent COVID-19. Sequenced: peripheral blood. The CDR3 protein sequence reads: CASSSHGTGGDEQFF. The DNA sequence is given as TGCGCCAGCAGCTCTCACGGGACAGGGGGCGATGAGCAGTTCTTC. The variable domain in full, with residues beyond the CDR3 obtained from the reference TRBV5-1 and TRBJ2-1 genes, is KAGVTQTPRYLIKTRGQQVTLSCSPISGHRSVSWYQQTPGQGLQFLFEYFSETQRNKGNFPGRFSGRQFSNSRSEMNVSTLELGDSALYLCASSSHGTGGDEQFFGPGTRLTVL.